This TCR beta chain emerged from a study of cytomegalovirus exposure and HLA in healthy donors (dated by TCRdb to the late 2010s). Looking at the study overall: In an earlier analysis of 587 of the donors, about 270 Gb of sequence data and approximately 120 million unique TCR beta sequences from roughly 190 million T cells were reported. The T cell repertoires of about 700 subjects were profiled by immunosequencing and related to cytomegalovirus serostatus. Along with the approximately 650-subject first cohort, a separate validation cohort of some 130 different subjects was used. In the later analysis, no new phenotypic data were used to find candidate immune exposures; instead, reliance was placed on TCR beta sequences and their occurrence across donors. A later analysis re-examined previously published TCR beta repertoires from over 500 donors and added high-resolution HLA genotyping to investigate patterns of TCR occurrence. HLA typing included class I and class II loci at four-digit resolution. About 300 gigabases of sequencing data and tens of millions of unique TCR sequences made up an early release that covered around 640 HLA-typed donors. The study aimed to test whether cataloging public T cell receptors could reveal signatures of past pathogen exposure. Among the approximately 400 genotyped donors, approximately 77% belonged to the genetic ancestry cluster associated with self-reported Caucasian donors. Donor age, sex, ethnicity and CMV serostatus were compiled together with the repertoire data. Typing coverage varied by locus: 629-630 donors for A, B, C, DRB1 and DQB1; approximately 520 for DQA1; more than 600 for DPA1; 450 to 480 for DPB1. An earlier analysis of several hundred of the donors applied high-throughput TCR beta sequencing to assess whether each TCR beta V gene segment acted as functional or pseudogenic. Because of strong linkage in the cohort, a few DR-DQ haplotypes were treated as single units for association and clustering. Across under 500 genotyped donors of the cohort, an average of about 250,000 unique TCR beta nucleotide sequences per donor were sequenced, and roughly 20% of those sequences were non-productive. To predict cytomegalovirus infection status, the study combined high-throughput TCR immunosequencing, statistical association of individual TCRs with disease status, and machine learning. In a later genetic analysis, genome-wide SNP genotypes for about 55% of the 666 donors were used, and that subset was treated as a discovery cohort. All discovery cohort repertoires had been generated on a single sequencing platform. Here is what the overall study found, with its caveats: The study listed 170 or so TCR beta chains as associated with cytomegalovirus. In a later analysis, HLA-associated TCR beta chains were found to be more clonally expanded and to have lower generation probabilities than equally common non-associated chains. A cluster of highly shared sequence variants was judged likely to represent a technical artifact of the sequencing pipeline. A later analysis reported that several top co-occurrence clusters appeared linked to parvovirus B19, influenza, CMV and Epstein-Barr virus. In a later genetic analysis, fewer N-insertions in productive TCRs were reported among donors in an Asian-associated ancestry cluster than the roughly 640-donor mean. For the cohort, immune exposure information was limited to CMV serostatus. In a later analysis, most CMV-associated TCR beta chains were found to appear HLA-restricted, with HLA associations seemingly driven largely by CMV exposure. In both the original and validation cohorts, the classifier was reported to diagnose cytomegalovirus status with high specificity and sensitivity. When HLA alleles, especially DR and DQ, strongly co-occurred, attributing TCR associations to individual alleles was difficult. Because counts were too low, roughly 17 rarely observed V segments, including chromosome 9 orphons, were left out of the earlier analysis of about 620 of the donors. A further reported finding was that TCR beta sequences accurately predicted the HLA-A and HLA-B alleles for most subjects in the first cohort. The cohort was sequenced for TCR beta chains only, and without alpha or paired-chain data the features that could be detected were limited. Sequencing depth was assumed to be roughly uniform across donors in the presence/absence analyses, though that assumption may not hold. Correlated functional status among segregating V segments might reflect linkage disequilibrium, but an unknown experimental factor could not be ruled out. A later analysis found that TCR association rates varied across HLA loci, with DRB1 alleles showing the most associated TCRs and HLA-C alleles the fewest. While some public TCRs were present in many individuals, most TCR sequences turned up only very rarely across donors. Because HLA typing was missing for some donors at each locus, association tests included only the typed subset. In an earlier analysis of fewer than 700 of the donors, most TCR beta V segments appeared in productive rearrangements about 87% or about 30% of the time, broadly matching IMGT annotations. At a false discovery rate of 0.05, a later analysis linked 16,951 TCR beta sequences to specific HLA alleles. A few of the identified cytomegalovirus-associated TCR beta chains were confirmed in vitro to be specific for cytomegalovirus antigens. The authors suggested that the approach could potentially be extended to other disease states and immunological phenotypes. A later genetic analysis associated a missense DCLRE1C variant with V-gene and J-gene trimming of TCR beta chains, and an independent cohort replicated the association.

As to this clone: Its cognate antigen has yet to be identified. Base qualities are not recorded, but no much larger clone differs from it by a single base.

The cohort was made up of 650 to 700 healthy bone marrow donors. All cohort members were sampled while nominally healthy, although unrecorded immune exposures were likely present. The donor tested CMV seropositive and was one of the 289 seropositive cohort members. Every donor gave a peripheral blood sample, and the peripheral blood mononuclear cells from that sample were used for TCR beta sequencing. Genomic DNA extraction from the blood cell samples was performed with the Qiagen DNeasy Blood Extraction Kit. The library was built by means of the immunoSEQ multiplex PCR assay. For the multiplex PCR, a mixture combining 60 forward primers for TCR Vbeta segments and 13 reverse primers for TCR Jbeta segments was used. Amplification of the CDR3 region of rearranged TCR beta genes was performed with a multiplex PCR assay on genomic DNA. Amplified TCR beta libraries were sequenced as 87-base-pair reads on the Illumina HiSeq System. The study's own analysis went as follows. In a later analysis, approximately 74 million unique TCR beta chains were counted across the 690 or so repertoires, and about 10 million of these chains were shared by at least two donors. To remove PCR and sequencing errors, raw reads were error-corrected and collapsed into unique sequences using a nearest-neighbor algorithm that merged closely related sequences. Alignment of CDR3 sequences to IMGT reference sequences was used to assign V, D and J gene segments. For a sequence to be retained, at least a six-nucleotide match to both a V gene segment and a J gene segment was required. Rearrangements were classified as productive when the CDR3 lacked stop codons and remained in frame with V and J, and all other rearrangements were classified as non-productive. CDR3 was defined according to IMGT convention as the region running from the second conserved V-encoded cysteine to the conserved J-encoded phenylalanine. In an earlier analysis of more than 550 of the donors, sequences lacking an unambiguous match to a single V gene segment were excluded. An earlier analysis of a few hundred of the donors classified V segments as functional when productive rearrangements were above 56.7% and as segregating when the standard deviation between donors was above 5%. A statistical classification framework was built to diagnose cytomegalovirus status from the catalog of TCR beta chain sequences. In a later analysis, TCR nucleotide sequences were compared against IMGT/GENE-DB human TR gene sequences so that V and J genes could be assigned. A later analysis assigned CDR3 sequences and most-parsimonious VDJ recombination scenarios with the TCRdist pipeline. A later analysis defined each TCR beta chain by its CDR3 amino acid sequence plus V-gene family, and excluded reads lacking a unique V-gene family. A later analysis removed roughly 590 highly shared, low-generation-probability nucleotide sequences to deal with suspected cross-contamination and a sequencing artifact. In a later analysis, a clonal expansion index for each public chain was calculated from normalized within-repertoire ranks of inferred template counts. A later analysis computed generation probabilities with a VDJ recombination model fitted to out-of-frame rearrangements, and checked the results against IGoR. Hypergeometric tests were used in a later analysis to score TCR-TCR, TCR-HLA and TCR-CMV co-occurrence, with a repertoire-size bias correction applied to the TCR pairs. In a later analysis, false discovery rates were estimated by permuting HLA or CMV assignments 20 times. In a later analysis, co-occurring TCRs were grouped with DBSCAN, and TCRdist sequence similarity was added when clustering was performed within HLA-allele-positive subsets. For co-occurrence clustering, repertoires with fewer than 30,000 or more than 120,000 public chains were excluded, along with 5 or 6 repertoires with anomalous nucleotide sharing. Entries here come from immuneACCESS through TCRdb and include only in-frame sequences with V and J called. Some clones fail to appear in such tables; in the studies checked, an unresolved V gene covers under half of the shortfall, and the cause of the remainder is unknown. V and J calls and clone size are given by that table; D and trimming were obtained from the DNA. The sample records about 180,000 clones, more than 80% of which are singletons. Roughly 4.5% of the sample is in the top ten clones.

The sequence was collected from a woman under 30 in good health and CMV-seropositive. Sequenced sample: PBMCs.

The sequence in DNA is TGTGCCAGCAGCTTTACGGGGCAGGGGTCTGGCTACACCTTC. Translated, it gives CASSFTGQGSGYTF. The rearranged chain carries TRBV7-9 and TRBJ1-2, and the D gene may be TRBD1, 6 bases matching. The germline V gene (reference sequence) provides CDR1 SEHNR and CDR2 FQNEAQ. V and J are truncated by 3 bases and 7 bases respectively, leaving an intervening sequence of 15 bases. Spanning cysteine to phenylalanine, the CDR3 consists of 14 amino acids. The kept DNA is CDR3 alone, 42 bases in frame from the first base.